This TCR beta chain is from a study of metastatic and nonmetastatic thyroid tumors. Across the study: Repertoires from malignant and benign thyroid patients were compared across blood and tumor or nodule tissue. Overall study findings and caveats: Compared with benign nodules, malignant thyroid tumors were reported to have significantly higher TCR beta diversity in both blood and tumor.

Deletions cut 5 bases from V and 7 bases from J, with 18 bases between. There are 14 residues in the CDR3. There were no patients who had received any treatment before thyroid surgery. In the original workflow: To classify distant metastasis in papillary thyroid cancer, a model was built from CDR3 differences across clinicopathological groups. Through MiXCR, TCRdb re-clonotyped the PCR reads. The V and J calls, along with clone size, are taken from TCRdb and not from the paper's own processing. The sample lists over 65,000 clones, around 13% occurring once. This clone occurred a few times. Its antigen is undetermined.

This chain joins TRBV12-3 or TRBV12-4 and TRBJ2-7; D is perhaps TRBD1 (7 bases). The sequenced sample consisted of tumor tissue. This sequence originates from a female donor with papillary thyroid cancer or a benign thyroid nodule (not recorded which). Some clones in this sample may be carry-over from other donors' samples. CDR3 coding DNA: TGTGCCAGCAGTCCTCTAGGACAGGCGGGAGAGCAGTACTTC. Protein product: CASSPLGQAGEQYF.